This T cell receptor beta chain derives from a study of T cells in Graves' hyperthyroidism and ophthalmopathy (dated by TCRdb to the late 2010s). The study in broad terms: Peripheral blood was sampled at the time of initial diagnosis, prior to any treatment. TCR V-J signatures able to tell the groups apart were searched for in a discovery cohort of 95 to 100 patients, of whom around 43 had Graves' ophthalmopathy and around 58 had stable Graves' hyperthyroidism. Whether ophthalmopathy could be predicted prospectively was tested in an independent validation cohort made up of 18 to 20 hyperthyroidism patients plus 17 patients who later progressed to ophthalmopathy. In six Graves' hyperthyroidism patients, the study also compared T-cell repertoires from thyroid tissue with T-cell repertoires from blood. After blood sampling, hyperthyroidism patients were treated with methimazole at a starting dose of 30 mg daily, and ophthalmopathy patients were treated with high-dose intravenous methylprednisolone. The paper reports TCR Vbeta CDR3 sequencing of 130 to 150 peripheral blood samples: 43 ophthalmopathy, under 80 hyperthyroidism and approximately 17 progressor patients. The roughly 91 discovery patients were randomly divided into training and test sets at a 7:3 ratio. What the study reported, not specific to this receptor: No statistical method was used to fix the sample size in advance, and group allocation was not hidden from the investigators. Most expanded thyroid clonotypes (frequency above 0.001) were also found in blood, which suggests that blood repertoires may mirror thyroid immune responses. A model built on a 13 V-J signature distinguished ophthalmopathy from stable hyperthyroidism, reaching roughly 88% sensitivity and approximately 81% specificity in cross-validation and 80%/75% in testing. In validation, the model predicted progression to ophthalmopathy with about 71% sensitivity and less than 75% specificity, a median of around six months before onset.

Ophthalmopathy patients had moderately to severely active disease, with a Clinical Activity Score of 3 or more, a NOSPECS grade of 4 or more, and a disease duration of less than 3 months. Patients with uncontrolled infections, other autoimmune diseases, pregnancy or lactation were excluded. Diagnoses relied on clinical symptoms, serum thyroxine and TRAb, thyroid ultrasound and orbital computed tomography. PBMCs were separated from roughly 10 ml of fresh peripheral blood using Ficoll-Paque density gradient centrifugation. Total RNA was extracted using Trizol reagent, and RNA quality was assessed on an Agilent 2100 Bioanalyzer. CDR1 SGHVS and CDR2 FQNEAQ were looked up in the germline V gene. CDR3 length: 14 amino acids, cysteine to phenylalanine. Of all the DNA, just the CDR3 is kept, 42 bases in frame from base 1. After removal of 1 base from V and 10 bases from J, the junction retains 5 bases not matched to a gene.

The TCR beta CDR3 regions were amplified from RNA transcripts. The first round of RT-PCR for the TCR CDR3 was performed with the HTBI primer set and the Qiagen OneStep RT-PCR kit. Libraries were constructed in a second round of multiplex PCR, after which size selection and purification were carried out. Sequencing of the libraries was done on an Illumina HiSeq2000 using paired-end 100 bp reads. The authors processed their data as follows. SOAPnuke was used to process the raw data, removing reads that contained adapters or uncalled bases, had a mean Phred below 15, or lacked an exact match to the constant primer or identifier. High-quality paired reads were merged with COPE v1.2.5, and unique nucleotide sequences were defined as clonotypes. MiTCR v1.1 was used to align clonotypes to the IMGT TRBV, TRBD and TRBJ reference segments. Only V-J combinations with frequency above 0.0001, covering about 99% of repertoires, were analysed. The TCS score was defined as F50 (clonal expansion) divided by E x V (chaos), with BLOSUM62-based TCRdist calculated between CDR3 peptides within each V-J. Welch's t-statistics and random forest reduced around 510 V-J features to roughly 13, which were used in a naive Bayes classifier (R e1071). TCRdb trimmed the raw reads at Q25, called clones with MiXCR and kept productive beta chains. When rows share a CDR3 protein, they turn into one entry using the most common DNA and genes. TCRdb's processing, not the study's, gives the V and J calls here. This sample lists about 600,000 distinct CDR3 sequences; about 14% were detected once. 9.5% to 15% of the sample lies in the top ten.

In the case of this clonotype: Its binding antigen is unknown. No much larger clonotype is one base removed from it; base qualities were not supplied.

What was sequenced was blood. In this chain, TRBV7-8 is recombined with TRBJ2-2, with 8 bases aligning to TRBD2. This TCR was sampled from a woman in her 50s with Graves' ophthalmopathy. CDR3 reads: CASSLVGLAEELFF. The bases are TGTGCCAGCAGCTTAGTTGGACTAGCCGAGGAGCTGTTTTTT.